This T cell receptor beta chain was recovered during a study of T cell repertoires in aging, cancer and after chemotherapy. Findings of the study overall: These repertoire data do not allow conclusions about immunological memory after chemotherapy. Across the chemotherapy interval, each cancer cohort showed higher median generation probability, suggesting thymic rebound.

This clonotype was observed a handful of times. Its antigen remains unidentified. Rearranged V-D-J TRB sequences were amplified with a mixed TRB-A/B primer pool. Using its own MiXCR run on the multiplex PCR reads, TCRdb lists one record per CDR3 protein. The sample lists over 4,000 distinct CDR3 sequences, over 20% seen once, with roughly 3.6% in the top ten. TCR beta rearrangements were amplified from peripheral blood genomic DNA. Germline CDR1 reads SEHNR; CDR2 reads FQNEAQ (reference sequence). The V and J ends lost 0 bases and 2 bases respectively, with 13 bases between them. This CDR3 region has 17 residues.

Sequencing was carried out using blood. This chain connects TRBV7-9 to TRBJ2-2; D possibly corresponds to TRBD2 (6 bases). This TCR was sampled from a human donor in good health. The donor label of this sample is uncertain. The CDR3 sequence: CASSLANSGRNTGELFF. DNA for the CDR3: TGTGCCAGCAGCTTAGCTAACAGCGGGCGAAACACCGGGGAGCTGTTTTTT.